Following are 15 T cell receptor beta chains from one sample sequenced in a study of T cell responses to AZD1222 COVID-19 vaccine. The protocol was immunoSEQ multiplex PCR, while the TCRdb copy is restricted to in-frame clones and leaves out a portion. The sample holds roughly 160,000 clones; around nine tenths are singletons and the top ten take around 5.5%. The input for sequencing was peripheral blood, taken on day 0 of AZD1222 vaccination. The origin of the receptors is an adult in good health.

The chain joins TRBV15 to TRBJ2-7; TRBD2 is a possible D gene (5 bases). This CDR3 spans 14 amino acids. Trimming left V 3 bases short and J 2 bases short, with 11 bases between. Germline V CDR1 and CDR2: LNHNV, YYDKDF (reference sequence). The CDR3 DNA reads as TGTGCCACCAGCAGGGAGGACCTGACCTACGAGCAGTACTTC. It specifies CATSREDLTYEQYF. Combining the CDR3 with reference TRBV15 and TRBJ2-7 gives the whole variable domain DAMVIQNPRYQVTQFGKPVTLSCSQTLNHNVMYWYQQKSSQAPKLLFHYYDKDFNNEADTPDNFQSRRPNTSFCFLDIRSPGLGDTAMYLCATSREDLTYEQYFGPGTRLTVT.

This chain uses TRBV28 with TRBJ1-5, with D unresolved. Deletions cut 4 bases from V and 7 bases from J, with 8 bases between. Germline CDR1 and CDR2: MDHEN and SYDVKM. The CDR3 totals 12 residues. The CDR3 DNA reads as TGTGCCAGCAGTTCTACAGTGCAGCCCCAGCATTTT. Its translation: CASSSTVQPQHF.

The genes are TRBV5-1 and TRBJ2-2, with a possible D match to TRBD2 (5 bases). This CDR3 region has 14 residues. The V gene's germline CDR1 is SGHRS and CDR2 YFSETQ. Trimming removed 0 bases at V and 5 bases at J, with 8 bases between. The CDR3 region has the DNA TGCGCCAGCAGCTTGGAAGGGAGAACCGGGGAGCTGTTTTTT. This codes for CASSLEGRTGELFF.

The chain recombines TRBV5-1 with TRBJ1-5, with unresolved D. The germline V and J ends were trimmed by 0 bases and 6 bases, with 7 bases remaining between them. The length of the CDR3 is 13 residues. Germline loops: CDR1 SGHRS, CDR2 YFSETQ. CDR3 nucleotides: TGCGCCAGCAGCTTGGGGGCGGGTCAGCCCCAGCATTTT. Residues: CASSLGAGQPQHF.

V gene TRBV11-3 combines with J gene TRBJ1-3, with TRBD1 as a possible D gene (5 bases). V lost 5 bases to trimming and J lost 4 bases, with 9 bases between them. The CDR3 totals 13 residues. Germline lookup yields CDR1 SGHNT and CDR2 YENEEA. This chain's CDR3 is CASSRGAGNTIYF. The DNA of the CDR3 is TGTGCCAGCAGCCGAGGGGCGGGAAACACCATATATTTT.

The chain joins TRBV28 to TRBJ1-6; TRBD1 aligns across 7 bases. J gave up 8 bases and V 4 bases, and 8 bases lay outside the gene matches. This CDR3 comprises 15 residues. Germline-derived CDR1 and CDR2 are MDHEN and SYDVKM. This CDR3 is CASSSHPGQDSPLHF. The DNA of the CDR3 is TGTGCCAGCAGTTCTCACCCTGGACAGGATTCACCCCTCCACTTT.

This clone was seen a handful of times. The chain carries TRBV6-4 and TRBJ2-3; no clear D. V was clipped by 3 bases and J by 2 bases, with 6 bases between them. The CDR3 totals 13 residues. Looked up from germline, CDR1 is MRHNA and CDR2 is SNTAGT. CDR3 nucleotide sequence: TGTGCCAGCAGTGATGGCAACACAGATACGCAGTATTTT. Translation: CASSDGNTDTQYF.

This clone was picked up a small number of times. This sequence joins TRBV5-4 and TRBJ1-4, with D maybe TRBD1 (5 bases). This CDR3 contains 15 residues. Germline-derived CDR1 and CDR2 are SGHNT and YYREEE (reference sequence). Trimming removed 2 bases from V and 8 bases from J, with 16 bases in between. DNA of the CDR3: TGTGCCAGCAGCTTACCGGGGGAAATGCGAGAAAAACTGTTTTTT. This translates into CASSLPGEMREKLFF.

The J gene is TRBJ2-3, the V gene TRBV11-3; D is ambiguous. Trimming took 4 bases from V and 2 from J, leaving 13 bases between them. Germline V gene lookup returns CDR1 SGHNT and CDR2 YENEEA. The CDR3 runs to 15 residues. The CDR3 nucleotides are TGTGCCAGCAGCTCTAGTTCGGAAATCACAGATACGCAGTATTTT. Translating it yields CASSSSSEITDTQYF.

The genes are TRBV6-5 and TRBJ1-1; D remains unclear. Trimming removed 2 bases at V and 1 base at J, with 8 bases between. In germline, CDR1 is MNHEY, CDR2 SVGAGI. CDR3 length: 14 residues. CDR3 DNA sequence: TGTGCCAGCAGTTACGAGCACGCGAACACTGAAGCTTTCTTT. This sequence encodes CASSYEHANTEAFF.

CDR3: CASSQDEGGAYNEQFF. The CDR3 bases are TGTGCCAGCAGCCAAGATGAGGGGGGGGCCTACAATGAGCAGTTCTTC. This chain joins TRBV4-2 and TRBJ2-1; D perhaps matches TRBD2 (7 bases). CDR1 and CDR2 (germline): LGHNA, YNFKEQ. Trimming removed 0 bases from V and 2 bases from J, with 11 bases in between. CDR3 length: 16 residues.

The V call is TRBV11-2, the J call TRBJ2-7; 10 bases line up with TRBD2. This CDR3 has 16 residues. Germline CDR1 is SGHAT and CDR2 is FQNNGV. The junction had 9 bases not matched to a gene; V was cut back by 0 bases and J by 7 bases. The chain's CDR3 is CASSLDLAGVSEEQYF. In DNA form, the CDR3 reads TGTGCCAGCAGCTTAGATCTAGCGGGAGTTTCGGAAGAGCAGTACTTC.

The V and J genes are TRBV29-1 and TRBJ2-7; D possibly matches TRBD1 or TRBD2 (5 bases each). The CDR3 spans 12 residues. CDR1 SQVTM and CDR2 ANQGSEA come from the germline V gene. V lost 7 bases, J lost 0 bases, and 10 bases lay in between. In DNA form, the CDR3 reads TGCAGCGCCGAGGGGAGCTCCTACGAGCAGTACTTC. Amino acid sequence: CSAEGSSYEQYF.

The gene calls are TRBV18 and TRBJ2-3; D is possibly TRBD2 (5 bases). From germline, CDR1 is KGHSH and CDR2 LQKENI. Trimming stripped 3 bases from V and 4 bases from J, with 5 bases between. The CDR3 covers 12 residues. Here the CDR3 DNA reads TGTGCCAGCTCACCGGGAGCAGATACGCAGTATTTT. Translating it yields CASSPGADTQYF. The complete variable domain, with remaining parts taken from reference TRBV18 and TRBJ2-3, reads NAGVMQNPRHLVRRRGQEARLRCSPMKGHSHVYWYRQLPEEGLKFMVYLQKENIIDESGMPKERFSAEFPKEGPSILRIQQVVRGDSAAYFCASSPGADTQYFGPGTRLTVL.

The chain couples TRBV9 to TRBJ1-2; 7 nucleotides align to TRBD1. Trimming at V came to 0 bases and at J to 2 bases, leaving 4 bases not matched to a gene. Germline V gene data show CDR1 as SGDLS and CDR2 as YYNGEE. The CDR3 loop spans 15 amino acids. CDR3 nucleotide sequence: TGTGCCAGCAGCGTAGGAGGGGGCTCGAACTATGGCTACACCTTC. Translation: CASSVGGGSNYGYTF.